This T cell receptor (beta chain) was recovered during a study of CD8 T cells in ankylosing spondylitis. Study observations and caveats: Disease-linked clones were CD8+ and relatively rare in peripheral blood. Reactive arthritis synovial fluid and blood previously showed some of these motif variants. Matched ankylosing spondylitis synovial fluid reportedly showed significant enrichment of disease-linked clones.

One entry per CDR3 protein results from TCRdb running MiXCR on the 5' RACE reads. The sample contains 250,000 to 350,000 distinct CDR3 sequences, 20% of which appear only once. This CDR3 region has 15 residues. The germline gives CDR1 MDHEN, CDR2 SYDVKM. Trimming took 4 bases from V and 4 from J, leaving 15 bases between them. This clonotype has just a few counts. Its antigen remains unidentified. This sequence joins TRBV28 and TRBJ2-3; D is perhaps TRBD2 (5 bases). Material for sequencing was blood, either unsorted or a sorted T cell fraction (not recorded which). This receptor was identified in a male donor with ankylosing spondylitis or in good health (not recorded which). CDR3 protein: CASSSPGPGADTQYF. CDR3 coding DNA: TGTGCCAGCAGTTCCCCGGGCCCCGGGGCAGATACGCAGTATTTT.